This T cell receptor beta chain was recovered during a study of memory CD4+ T cells and cytomegalovirus serostatus. Findings and limits, study-wide: Of 164 reported CMV TCRbeta sequences, about 70 were found in memory CD4+ repertoires.

Clones were read by immunoSEQ multiplex PCR, and TCRdb kept only the in-frame ones, dropping some. The sample holds around 32,000 clones, 65% to 80% seen once. The sort gate was single viable CD3+CD4+CD8-CD45RO+ cells for memory CD4+ T cells. In regard to this clone: Antigen specificity is unknown.

Germline CDR1 MGHRA, CDR2 YSYEKL. The ends were cut back, 1 base at V and 7 bases at J, with 16 bases in the middle. There are 15 residues in the CDR3. Sequenced sample: memory CD4+ T cells from blood. The sequence came from an adult in good health and CMV-seronegative. Some clones in this sample may be carry-over from other donors' samples. The chain combines TRBV4-1 with TRBJ1-1; perhaps TRBD1 as D (6 bases). The CDR3 nucleotides read TGCGCCAGCAGCCAAGGTCCCCGGGGGGCGGATGAAGCTTTCTTT. It is translated as CASSQGPRGADEAFF.